These 20 T cell receptor beta chains were sequenced from one sample in a study of blood T cell repertoires in COVID-19. Profiled with immunoSEQ multiplex PCR; TCRdb holds only in-frame clones, not every one. The table records about 140,000 clones, around four fifths of them present only once. The sample taken for sequencing was PBMCs or T cells enriched from blood (not recorded which). The source of these receptors is a man between 65 and 79 years old who had been exposed to COVID-19.

J is TRBJ1-2 and V is TRBV12-3 or TRBV12-4, with 7 bases aligning to TRBD1. V shed 4 bases and J 4 bases; nucleotides not matched to a gene: 3. This CDR3 has 13 residues. This CDR3 reads CASSYDRAYGYTF. The CDR3 nucleotides are TGTGCCAGCAGTTACGACAGGGCCTATGGCTACACCTTC.

The chain uses TRBV12-3 or TRBV12-4 and TRBJ1-1, with D unclear. V was pared by 3 bases and J by 7 bases, with 9 bases between. CDR3 length: 12 amino acids. This CDR3 reads CASSFAGFEAFF. CDR3 nucleotide sequence: TGTGCCAGCAGTTTTGCGGGATTTGAAGCTTTCTTT.

The genes are TRBV4-1 and TRBJ1-1; maybe TRBD1 (6 bases). With 1 base removed from V and 1 base from J, the gap between germline ends came to 10 bases. Germline assignment: CDR1 MGHRA and CDR2 YSYEKL. This CDR3 region has 15 residues. The CDR3: CASSQAGTSNTEAFF. CDR3 DNA: TGCGCCAGCAGCCAAGCCGGGACATCGAACACTGAAGCTTTCTTT.

V and J are TRBV24-1 and TRBJ2-1; D perhaps matches TRBD1 (5 bases). The CDR3 totals 16 residues. From germline, CDR1 is KGHDR and CDR2 SFDVKD. V was pared by 0 bases and J by 5 bases, with 13 bases between. CDR3 in DNA: TGTGCCACCAGTGATTTGGGTCAGGGCAAGGACAATGAGCAGTTCTTC. This encodes CATSDLGQGKDNEQFF.

This rearrangement joins TRBV5-1 to TRBJ2-7; D may be TRBD1 (5 bases). Germline-derived CDR1 and CDR2 are SGHRS and YFSETQ. This CDR3 has 13 amino acids. V lost 0 bases to trimming and J lost 2 bases, with 6 bases between them. CDR3 nucleotide sequence: TGCGCCAGCAGCTTGGGGGGCACCTACGAGCAGTACTTC. It translates to CASSLGGTYEQYF.

The V gene is TRBV7-2, the J gene TRBJ2-2; possibly TRBD1 for D (6 bases). Germline values: CDR1 SGHTA, CDR2 FQGNSA. The V gene lost 5 bases and the J gene lost 5 bases, with 21 bases spanning the gap. The CDR3 has 17 residues. The CDR3 is CASSLSGVVAATGELFF. As DNA, the CDR3 is TGTGCCAGCAGCCTCTCAGGGGTGGTGGCGGCTACCGGGGAGCTGTTTTTT.

The V and J genes are TRBV29-1 and TRBJ2-1, with 7 bases that match TRBD2. The CDR3 consists of 13 residues. V lost 6 bases and J lost 2; bases outside the gene matches: 4. The germline gives CDR1 SQVTM, CDR2 ANQGSEA. CDR3 protein: CSVPSGPYNEQFF. The CDR3 coding sequence is TGCAGCGTACCTAGCGGTCCCTACAATGAGCAGTTCTTC.

This chain joins TRBV4-1 and TRBJ1-5; TRBD1 is a possible D gene (6 bases). Germline V gene lookup returns CDR1 MGHRA and CDR2 YSYEKL. The CDR3 is 16 residues long. Trimming pared 3 bases from V and 3 bases from J, leaving 15 bases between. DNA of the CDR3: TGCGCCAGCAGCCAGGAAGGCGGACAGTACAATCAGCCCCAGCATTTT. Translated: CASSQEGGQYNQPQHF.

The rearrangement links TRBV5-1 to TRBJ2-5; D perhaps matches TRBD2 (5 bases). The germline V gene has CDR1 SGHRS and CDR2 YFSETQ. V was pared by 7 bases and J by 0 bases, with 10 bases between. The CDR3 contains 13 residues. CDR3 DNA: TGCGCCAGCTGGTTCGGGGACCAAGAGACCCAGTACTTC. It yields the protein CASWFGDQETQYF.

The gene calls are TRBV18 and TRBJ1-5; D gene uncertain. Germline V lookup: CDR1 KGHSH, CDR2 LQKENI. The CDR3 loop spans 14 amino acids. Between the trimmed V and J ends, which lost 2 bases and 7 bases, there was a span of 12 bases. The CDR3: CASSPGRLGQPQHF. CDR3 nucleotide sequence: TGTGCCAGCTCACCAGGGCGTCTCGGCCAGCCCCAGCATTTT.

The rearrangement uses TRBV24-1 and TRBJ2-1; 9 positions match TRBD2. The CDR3 runs to 17 residues. Germline V gene data show CDR1 as KGHDR and CDR2 as SFDVKD. The V and J ends lost 0 bases and 8 bases, in that order; junction bases with no gene match: 10. CDR3 sequence reads: CATSDLHGGRGRDEQFF. As DNA, the CDR3 is TGTGCCACCAGTGATTTGCATGGCGGGAGGGGCCGGGATGAGCAGTTCTTC.

The CDR3 DNA is TGTGCCAGCCATCGGGACAGGAACACTGAAGCTTTCTTT. Translating gives CASHRDRNTEAFF. This rearrangement joins TRBV6-6 to TRBJ1-1; 7 bases match TRBD1. The CDR3 runs to 13 residues. The ends lost 8 bases at V and 1 base at J; junction bases unmatched: 4. From germline, CDR1 is MNHNY and CDR2 SVGAGI (reference sequence).

This chain connects TRBV27 to TRBJ1-5, with D maybe TRBD1 (5 bases). The V gene's germline CDR1 is MNHEY and CDR2 SMNVEV (reference sequence). There are 14 residues in the CDR3. The ends were cut back, 4 bases at V and 4 bases at J, with 11 bases in the middle. Here the CDR3 reads CASSSMAGNQPQHF. The CDR3 DNA is TGTGCCAGCAGTTCCATGGCAGGGAATCAGCCCCAGCATTTT.

The rearrangement links TRBV29-1 to TRBJ1-2, with TRBD1 as a possible D gene (6 bases). Trimming took 2 bases from V and 2 from J, leaving 15 bases between them. The germline CDR1 and CDR2 sequences are SQVTM and ANQGSEA. The length of the CDR3 is 15 residues. The CDR3 reads CSVELSGAWNYGYTF. In nucleotides, the CDR3 is TGCAGCGTTGAACTTTCAGGGGCCTGGAACTATGGCTACACCTTC.

The chain recombines TRBV6-6 with TRBJ2-1; 8 nucleotides agree with TRBD1. The trim removed 6 bases at V and 7 bases at J, leaving 2 bases unmatched. The CDR3 contains 12 residues. From germline, CDR1 is MNHNY and CDR2 SVGAGI (reference sequence). DNA of the CDR3: TGTGCCAGCAGGGGACAGGCGAATGAGCAGTTCTTC. Its protein product is CASRGQANEQFF.

There are a few counts of this clone. The genes are TRBV28 and TRBJ2-7; 7 bases map to TRBD2. Losses at the gene ends were 8 bases for V and 2 bases for J; bases not matched to a gene: 12. This CDR3 contains 15 residues. Per germline, CDR1 MDHEN and CDR2 SYDVKM. The CDR3 loop reads CASFGEGLSAYEQYF. The CDR3 DNA is TGTGCCAGCTTCGGGGAGGGCCTATCCGCCTACGAGCAGTACTTC.

The V call is TRBV30, the J call TRBJ1-5, with 8 bases that match TRBD1. CDR1 is GTSNPN and CDR2 is SVGIG in the germline V gene (reference sequence). J gave up 9 bases and V 7 bases, and 17 bases lay outside the gene matches. CDR3 length equals 15 residues. The CDR3 region is CAFPDRGPGVRPQHF. DNA of the CDR3: TGTGCCTTCCCCGACAGGGGACCCGGGGTTAGGCCCCAGCATTTT.

This chain joins TRBV3-1 (or the pseudogene TRBV3-2) and TRBJ2-3, with 9 bases that match TRBD2. V was clipped by 4 bases and J by 0 bases; unmatched bases: 2. The CDR3 is made up of 15 amino acids. The germline CDR1 and CDR2 sequences are LGHDT and YNNKEL (reference sequence). The CDR3 is CASSLTSGSTDTQYF. CDR3 sequence (DNA): TGTGCCAGCAGCCTAACTAGCGGGAGCACAGATACGCAGTATTTT.

As DNA, the CDR3 is TGTGCCAGTAGCCCTGGTCAGCACAAGAGGCTAAATCAGCCCCAGCATTTT. Translated: CASSPGQHKRLNQPQHF. This chain uses TRBV19 with TRBJ1-5; D gene uncertain. The germline V gene encodes CDR1 LNHDA and CDR2 SQIVND (reference sequence). The V gene lost 6 bases and the J gene lost 4 bases, with 22 bases spanning the gap. This CDR3 comprises 17 residues.

The chain is built from TRBV3-1 (or the pseudogene TRBV3-2) and TRBJ1-1; 7 bases line up with TRBD1. The CDR3 loop spans 13 amino acids. Unmatched junction bases numbered 4, after V lost 4 bases and J lost 5 bases. Germline assignment: CDR1 LGHDT and CDR2 YNNKEL (reference sequence). This CDR3 reads CASSRGGVTEAFF. The DNA of the CDR3 is TGTGCCAGCAGCCGAGGGGGCGTTACTGAAGCTTTCTTT.